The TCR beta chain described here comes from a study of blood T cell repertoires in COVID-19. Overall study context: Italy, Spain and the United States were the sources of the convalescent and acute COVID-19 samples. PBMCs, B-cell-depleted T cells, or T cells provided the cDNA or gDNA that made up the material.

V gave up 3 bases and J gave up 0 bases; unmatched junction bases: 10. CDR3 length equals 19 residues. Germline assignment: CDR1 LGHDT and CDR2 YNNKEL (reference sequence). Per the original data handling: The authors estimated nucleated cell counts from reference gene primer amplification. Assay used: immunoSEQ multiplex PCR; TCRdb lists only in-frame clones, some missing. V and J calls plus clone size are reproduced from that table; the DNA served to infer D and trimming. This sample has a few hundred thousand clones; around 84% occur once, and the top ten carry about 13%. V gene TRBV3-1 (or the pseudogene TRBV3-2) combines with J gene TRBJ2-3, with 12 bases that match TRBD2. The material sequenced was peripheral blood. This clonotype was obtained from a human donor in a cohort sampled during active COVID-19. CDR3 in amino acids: CASSHVRTSGKSSTDTQYF. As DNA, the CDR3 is TGTGCCAGCAGCCATGTCCGGACTAGCGGGAAGTCTAGCACAGATACGCAGTATTTT.